These T cell receptor beta chains were read from a single sample in a study of PD-1 blockade in classical Hodgkin lymphoma. Sequenced by immunoSEQ multiplex PCR; TCRdb stores in-frame clones only, minus some. The sample lists fewer than 100,000 clones, approximately 94% occurring once. The sequencing used peripheral blood mononuclear cells (PBMCs), collected before the fourth cycle of nivolumab. All receptors derive from a human donor with classical Hodgkin lymphoma. The CDR3 runs from the conserved cysteine through the conserved F or W. The D gene is left open where the match is weak. For some rows the clone size is stated as once, few or many, or as a class when expanded; others skip it.

D gene	clone size	J gene	V gene	CDR3 DNA	CDR3 protein
TRBD1	.	TRBJ1-1	TRBV28	TGTGCCAGCAGTTTTAACCCCTCACAGGGGGCGCACACTGAAGCTTTCTTT	CASSFNPSQGAHTEAFF
TRBD2	.	TRBJ2-7	TRBV7-9	TGTGCCATCCACAGGGGGACTAGCGAAAAAGAGCAGTACTTC	CAIHRGTSEKEQYF
.	few	TRBJ1-2	TRBV30	TGTGCCTGGAGTCCCAGGGGATCTGGCTACACCTTC	CAWSPRGSGYTF
TRBD2	.	TRBJ2-3	TRBV2	TGTGCCAGCAGTGAGAGGGTAGCGGGTTCTCCTCCTAGCACAGATACGCAGTATTTT	CASSERVAGSPPSTDTQYF
.	once	TRBJ2-3	TRBV28	TGTGCCAGCAGTTTATTTGGGACGCTAATCACAGATACGCAGTATTTT	CASSLFGTLITDTQYF
TRBD2	.	TRBJ2-2	TRBV28	TGTGCCAGCCGACTAGCGGGAGGCACCGGGGAGCTGTTTTTT	CASRLAGGTGELFF
TRBD2	.	TRBJ2-5	TRBV27	TGTGCCAGCAGTCGCAAACTAGCGGGAGAGGGTTCGAAACAAGAGACCCAGTACTTC	CASSRKLAGEGSKQETQYF
.	.	TRBJ2-1	TRBV28	TGTGCCAGCAGCACTGCCTATCCCTCCAATGAGCAGTTCTTC	CASSTAYPSNEQFF
.	.	TRBJ2-1	TRBV7-9	TGTGCCAGCAGCTCCATCAGGGGAGTTCCCTACAATGAGCAGTTCTTC	CASSSIRGVPYNEQFF
TRBD2	once	TRBJ2-1	TRBV5-8	TGTGCCAGCAGCTTGGGGTTAGCGGGCAATGAGCAGTTCTTC	CASSLGLAGNEQFF
TRBD1	.	TRBJ1-2	TRBV30	TGTGCCTGGAGGGGGGACAGCGCGAACTATGGCTACACCTTC	CAWRGDSANYGYTF
TRBD2	.	TRBJ2-1	TRBV19	TGTGCCAGCTATACGGGAGGGTCGAATGAGCAGTTCTTC	CASYTGGSNEQFF
.	.	TRBJ1-5	TRBV7-9	TGTGCCAGACCTTTCGCTCACGATAGCAATCAGCCCCAGCATTTT	CARPFAHDSNQPQHF
TRBD2	.	TRBJ2-2	TRBV30	TGTGCCTGGAGTGTACGGGGGAGGGACACCGGGGAGCTGTTTTTT	CAWSVRGRDTGELFF
.	.	TRBJ1-5	TRBV19	TGTGCCAGTAGTGTCCGTGGGGCCAGCAATCAGCCCCAGCATTTT	CASSVRGASNQPQHF
.	.	TRBJ1-5	TRBV30	TGTGCCTGGACAGCGGGACAATTTGGTCAGCCCCAGCATTTT	CAWTAGQFGQPQHF
.	.	TRBJ1-3	TRBV9	TGTGCCAGCAGCGCCCCCGTCACAGCTGGAAACACCATATATTTT	CASSAPVTAGNTIYF
.	.	TRBJ2-2	TRBV28	TGTGCCAGCAGTTTGCTTAGCGGGAACACCGGGGAGCTGTTTTTT	CASSLLSGNTGELFF
TRBD1	.	TRBJ2-1	TRBV19	TGTGCCAGTAGTATAGACCGGGACAGGGGGCAGTTCTTC	CASSIDRDRGQFF
.	few	TRBJ1-1	TRBV9	TGTGCCAGCAGCCCAATAGAAGCTTTCTTT	CASSPIEAFF
.	.	TRBJ2-7	TRBV10-2	TGCGCCAGCAGATCGGCGGACTACTACGAGCAGTACTTC	CASRSADYYEQYF
.	.	TRBJ2-5	TRBV30	TGTGCCTGGAGCCGGGGGAGGGGGCGCTGGGAGGAGACCCAGTACTTC	CAWSRGRGRWEETQYF
.	once	TRBJ2-3	TRBV5-1	TGCGCCAGCAGCTGGACTTCGAGCACAGATACGCAGTATTTT	CASSWTSSTDTQYF
TRBD1	.	TRBJ1-4	TRBV27	TGTGCCAGCAGTTTAACAGGGGGTTTTAGTGAAAAACTGTTTTTT	CASSLTGGFSEKLFF
.	.	TRBJ1-2	TRBV5-1	TGCGCCAGCAGCTTGGATGCAGGGTTTAACTATGGCTACACCTTC	CASSLDAGFNYGYTF
TRBD1	.	TRBJ1-5	TRBV6-5	TGTGCCAGCAGTTACTCGGGGACAGGGAGCAATCAGCCCCAGCATTTT	CASSYSGTGSNQPQHF
TRBD2	.	TRBJ2-3	TRBV14	TGTGCCAGCAGCCAAGATTCGCTAGCGGGAGGGCCATCCGTAGGTCCCCCAGATACGCAGTATTTT	CASSQDSLAGGPSVGPPDTQYF
.	.	TRBJ2-4	TRBV18	TGTGCCAGCTCAGACCCCTCCATAGCCAAAAACATTCAGTACTTC	CASSDPSIAKNIQYF
.	.	TRBJ1-1	TRBV21-1	TGTGCCAGCAGCAAAGGGGAGTTTGGGACCGAAAATGAAAACACTGAAGCTTTCTTT	CASSKGEFGTENENTEAFF
.	.	TRBJ2-7	TRBV11-3	TGTGCCAGCTATAGCTACGAGCAGTACTTC	CASYSYEQYF
TRBD1	.	TRBJ2-7	TRBV6-5	TGTGCCAGCAGGAATCCGGGACAGGGAACCTACGAGCAGTACTTC	CASRNPGQGTYEQYF
.	.	TRBJ1-4	TRBV19	TGTGCCAGTAGTATTTACAGCTATAATGAAAAACTGTTTTTT	CASSIYSYNEKLFF
.	.	TRBJ2-7	TRBV6-6	TGTGCCAGCAGCACCGACAAAAGAGTCGAGCAGTACTTC	CASSTDKRVEQYF